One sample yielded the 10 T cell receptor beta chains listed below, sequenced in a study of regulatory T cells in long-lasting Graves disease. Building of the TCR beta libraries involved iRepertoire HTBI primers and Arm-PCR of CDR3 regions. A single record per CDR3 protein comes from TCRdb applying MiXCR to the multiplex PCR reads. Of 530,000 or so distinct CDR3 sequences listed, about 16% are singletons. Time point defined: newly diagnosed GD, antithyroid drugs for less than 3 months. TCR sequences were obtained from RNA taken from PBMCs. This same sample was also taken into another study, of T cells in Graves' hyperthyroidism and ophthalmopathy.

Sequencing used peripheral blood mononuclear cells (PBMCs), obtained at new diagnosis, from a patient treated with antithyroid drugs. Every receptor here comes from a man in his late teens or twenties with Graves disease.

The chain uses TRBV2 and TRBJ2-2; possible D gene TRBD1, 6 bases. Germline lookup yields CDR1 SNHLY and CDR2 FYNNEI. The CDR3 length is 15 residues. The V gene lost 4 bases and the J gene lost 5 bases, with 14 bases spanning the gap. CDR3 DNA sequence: TGTGCCAGCAGTGTTCAGTCAGGGACAACCGGGGAGCTGTTTTTT. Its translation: CASSVQSGTTGELFF.

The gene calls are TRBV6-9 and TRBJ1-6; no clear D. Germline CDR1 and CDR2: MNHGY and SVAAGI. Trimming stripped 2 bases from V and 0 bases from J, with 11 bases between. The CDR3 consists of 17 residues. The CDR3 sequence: CASSYNSRSSYNSPLHF. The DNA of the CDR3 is TGTGCCAGCAGTTATAACAGTCGGAGCTCCTATAATTCACCCCTCCACTTT.

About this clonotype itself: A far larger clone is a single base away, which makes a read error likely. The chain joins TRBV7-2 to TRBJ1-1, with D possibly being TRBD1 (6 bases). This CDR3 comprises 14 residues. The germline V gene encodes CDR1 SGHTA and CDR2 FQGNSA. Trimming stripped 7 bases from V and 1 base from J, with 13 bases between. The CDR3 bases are TGTGCCAGCACCCCGGGACACCAGAACACTGAAGCTTTCTTT. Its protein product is CASTPGHQNTEAFF.

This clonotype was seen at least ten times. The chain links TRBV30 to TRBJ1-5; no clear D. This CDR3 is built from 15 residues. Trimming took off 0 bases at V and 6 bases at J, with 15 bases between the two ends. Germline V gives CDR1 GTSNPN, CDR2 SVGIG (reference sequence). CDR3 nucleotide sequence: TGTGCCTGGAGTGTAGAGCCTCTCCCTAGTCAGCCCCAGCATTTT. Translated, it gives CAWSVEPLPSQPQHF.

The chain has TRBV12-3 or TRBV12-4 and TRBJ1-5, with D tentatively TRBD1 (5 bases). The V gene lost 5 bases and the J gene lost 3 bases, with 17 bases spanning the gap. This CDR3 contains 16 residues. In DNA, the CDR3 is TGTGCCAGCAGTCTGGCAGGGTACGAGACCAATCAGCCCCAGCATTTT. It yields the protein CASSLAGYETNQPQHF.

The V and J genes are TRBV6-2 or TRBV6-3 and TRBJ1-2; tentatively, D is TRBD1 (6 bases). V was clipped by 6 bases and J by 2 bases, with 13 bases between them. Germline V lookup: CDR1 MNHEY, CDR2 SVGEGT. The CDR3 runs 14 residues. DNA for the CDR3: TGTGCCAGCAGCTCAAGGGGGAGCAACTATGGCTACACCTTC. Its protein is CASSSRGSNYGYTF.

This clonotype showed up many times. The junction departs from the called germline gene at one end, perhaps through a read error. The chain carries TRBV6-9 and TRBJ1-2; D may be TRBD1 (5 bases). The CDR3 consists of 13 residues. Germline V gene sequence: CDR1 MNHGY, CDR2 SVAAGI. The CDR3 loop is CASSNSRVYGYTF. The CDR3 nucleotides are TGTGCCAGCAGTAATTCCAGGGTCTATGGCTACACCTTC.

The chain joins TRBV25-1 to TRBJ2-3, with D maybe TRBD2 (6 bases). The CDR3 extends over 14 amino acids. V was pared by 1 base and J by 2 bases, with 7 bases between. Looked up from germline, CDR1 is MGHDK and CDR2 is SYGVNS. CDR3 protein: CASSESRDTDTQYF. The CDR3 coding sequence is TGTGCCAGCAGTGAATCGCGGGACACAGATACGCAGTATTTT.

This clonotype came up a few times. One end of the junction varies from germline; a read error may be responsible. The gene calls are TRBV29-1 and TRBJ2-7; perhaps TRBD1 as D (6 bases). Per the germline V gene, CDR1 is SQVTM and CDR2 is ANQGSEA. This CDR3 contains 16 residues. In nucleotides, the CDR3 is TGCAGCGTCGAAGCCCTTGACAGGTTACACTCCTACGAGCAGTACTTC. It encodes CSVEALDRLHSYEQYF.

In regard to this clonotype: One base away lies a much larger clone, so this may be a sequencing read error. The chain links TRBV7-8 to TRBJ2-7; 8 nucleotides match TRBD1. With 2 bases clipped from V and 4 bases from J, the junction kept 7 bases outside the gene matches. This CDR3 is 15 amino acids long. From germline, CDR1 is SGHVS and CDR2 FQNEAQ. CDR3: CASSLWNRGRYEQYF. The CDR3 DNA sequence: TGTGCCAGCAGCTTATGGAACAGGGGGAGATACGAGCAGTACTTC.